Below are 25 T cell receptor beta chains sequenced from a single sample in a study of regulatory T cells in long-lasting Graves disease. Time point: newly diagnosed GD, antithyroid drugs for less than 3 months. Preparation of the TCR library used RNA extracted from PBMCs. According to the study, TCR beta libraries were built with iRepertoire HTBI primers and CDR3-region Arm-PCR. One entry per CDR3 protein, called by TCRdb with MiXCR from the multiplex PCR reads. The sample has around 480,000 distinct CDR3 sequences, 15% to 20% seen once. The sample also formed part of further work on T cells in Graves' hyperthyroidism and ophthalmopathy.

The material sequenced was peripheral blood mononuclear cells (PBMCs), taken at new diagnosis, from a patient treated with antithyroid drugs. Receptors were obtained from a man aged 35 to 55 with Graves disease.

The V gene is TRBV19, the J gene TRBJ2-1; D gene ambiguous. The CDR3 contains 14 residues. Germline values: CDR1 LNHDA, CDR2 SQIVND (reference sequence). The ends were cut back, 5 bases at V and 0 bases at J, with 8 bases in the middle. CDR3 coding DNA: TGTGCCAGTAGTGGCAGTAGCTCCTACAATGAGCAGTTCTTC. Amino acid sequence: CASSGSSSYNEQFF. Based on the CDR3 plus reference TRBV19 and TRBJ2-1, the full variable domain is DGGITQSPKYLFRKEGQNVTLSCEQNLNHDAMYWYRQDPGQGLRLIYYSQIVNDFQKGDIAEGYSVSREKKESFPLTVTSAQKNPTAFYLCASSGSSSYNEQFFGPGTRLTVL.

This clonotype was counted between two and nine times. The rearrangement links TRBV25-1 to TRBJ2-1; D is perhaps TRBD2 (5 bases). The CDR3 runs to 14 residues. Looked up from germline, CDR1 is MGHDK and CDR2 is SYGVNS. Trimming left V 5 bases short and J 9 bases short, with 17 bases between. The CDR3 is CASSRTGAGAEQFF. The CDR3 DNA sequence: TGTGCCAGCAGTCGGACGGGCGCGGGTGCTGAGCAGTTCTTC.

Details on this clonotype: This clone may be a read error of a much larger clone one base away. The chain combines TRBV30 with TRBJ2-7; D perhaps matches TRBD2 (5 bases). The germline V gene has CDR1 GTSNPN and CDR2 SVGIG (reference sequence). The CDR3 sequence is 14 residues long. The V end was cut by 7 bases, the J end by 3 bases, with 19 bases between. CDR3 amino acids: CASKRSRSSYEQYF. The CDR3 bases are TGTGCCTCAAAGCGGAGCAGGAGTAGCTACGAGCAGTACTTC.

In regard to this clonotype: A much bigger clone sits one base away, suggesting this may be a read error. The rearrangement links TRBV11-3 to TRBJ1-4; D is perhaps TRBD1 (6 bases). The CDR3 has 15 residues. Germline V lookup: CDR1 SGHNT, CDR2 YENEEA. Trimming removed 3 bases at V and 3 bases at J, with 11 bases between. CDR3 residues: CASSFRGQPNEKLFF. CDR3 in DNA: TGTGCCAGCAGCTTTCGGGGGCAACCTAATGAAAAACTGTTTTTT.

This clonotype was recorded many times. CDR3 region: CAIVAGATYEQYF. CDR3 DNA: TGTGCCATCGTAGCGGGGGCGACCTACGAGCAGTACTTC. The chain uses TRBV2 and TRBJ2-7; 9 bases line up with TRBD2. Germline assignment: CDR1 SNHLY and CDR2 FYNNEI. Trimming removed 10 bases from V and 2 bases from J; junction bases left unmatched: 6. The CDR3 spans 13 residues.

The rearrangement links TRBV7-2 to TRBJ2-1; 7 bases match TRBD1. The trim removed 1 base at V and 9 bases at J, leaving 12 bases unmatched. The CDR3 runs 16 residues. From germline, CDR1 is SGHTA and CDR2 FQGNSA. The chain's CDR3 is CASSLGTGSSKVEQFF. The CDR3 DNA follows: TGTGCCAGCAGCTTAGGGACAGGTTCTAGCAAGGTTGAGCAGTTCTTC. The full variable domain, in which reference TRBV7-2 and TRBJ2-1 provide the parts outside the CDR3, is GAGVSQSPSNKVTEKGKDVELRCDPISGHTALYWYRQSLGQGLEFLIYFQGNSAPDKSGLPSDRFSAERTGGSVSTLTIQRTQQEDSAVYLCASSLGTGSSKVEQFFGPGTRLTVL.

This chain joins TRBV6-1 and TRBJ2-1; 7 nucleotides align to TRBD2. This CDR3 contains 15 residues. The germline CDR1 and CDR2 sequences are MNHNS and SASEGT. Trimming removed 7 bases from V and 2 bases from J; junction bases left unmatched: 8. The CDR3 is CASTPGTNTYNEQFF. The CDR3, as DNA: TGTGCCAGCACTCCAGGGACTAACACCTACAATGAGCAGTTCTTC.

The chain has TRBV5-1 and TRBJ1-6; 7 nucleotides align to TRBD1. The CDR3 spans 15 residues. Germline V CDR1 and CDR2: SGHRS, YFSETQ. Trimming removed 0 bases from V and 7 bases from J; junction bases left unmatched: 4. The CDR3 is CASSLDPGQNSPLHF. CDR3 sequence (DNA): TGCGCCAGCAGCTTGGATCCGGGACAGAATTCACCCCTCCACTTT.

The chain carries TRBV7-6 and TRBJ1-1, with D hard to call. The CDR3 length is 13 residues. V was trimmed by 6 bases and J by 1 base, leaving 9 bases between them. CDR1 SGHVS and CDR2 FNYEAQ come from the germline V gene. CDR3 sequence: CASRRTWNTEAFF. CDR3 DNA: TGTGCCAGCAGGAGGACCTGGAACACTGAAGCTTTCTTT.

This clonotype was detected ten times or more. This chain links TRBV9 with TRBJ2-7; D not certain. CDR3 size: 14 residues. The germline CDR1 and CDR2 sequences are SGDLS and YYNGEE. V was cut by 0 bases and J by 1 base, with 8 bases left in between. This CDR3 is CASSVDPSSYEQYF. CDR3 coding DNA: TGTGCCAGCAGCGTAGACCCCAGTTCCTACGAGCAGTACTTC.

The gene calls are TRBV24-1 and TRBJ2-7, with 7 bases fitting TRBD1. CDR3 size: 14 residues. Germline CDR1 KGHDR, CDR2 SFDVKD. V trimming: 5 bases; J trimming: 0 bases; junction bases outside the gene matches: 3. The CDR3 DNA is TGTGCCACCAGTGGGGCAGGGGGCTCCTACGAGCAGTACTTC. It is translated as CATSGAGGSYEQYF.

This clonotype was found many times. The chain joins TRBV5-1 to TRBJ2-3; 8 positions match TRBD2. The germline gives CDR1 SGHRS, CDR2 YFSETQ. The CDR3 is 14 amino acids. J gave up 2 bases and V 10 bases, and 9 bases lay outside the gene matches. The CDR3 reads CASTPGGFTDTQYF. CDR3 nucleotides: TGCGCCTCCACTCCGGGAGGGTTCACAGATACGCAGTATTTT.

This clonotype has more than one count but fewer than ten. The rearrangement links TRBV20-1 to TRBJ2-2; TRBD1 agrees at 9 bases. From germline, CDR1 is DFQATT and CDR2 SNEGSKA (reference sequence). V dropped 1 base and J dropped 6; count of bases not matched to a gene: 6. The CDR3 sequence is 15 residues long. The CDR3 region is CSARAGTGYAGELFF. The CDR3 DNA reads as TGCAGTGCTAGAGCCGGGACAGGGTACGCCGGGGAGCTGTTTTTT.

This clonotype appeared a few times. The V and J genes are TRBV7-9 and TRBJ2-7; D may correspond to TRBD1 or TRBD2 (5 bases each). The V and J ends lost 4 bases and 0 bases respectively, with 19 bases between them. Per the germline V gene, CDR1 is SEHNR and CDR2 is FQNEAQ (reference sequence). This CDR3 region has 17 residues. This CDR3 is CASSWGIGGAASYEQYF. Written as DNA, the CDR3 is TGTGCCAGCAGCTGGGGAATTGGGGGAGCGGCCTCCTACGAGCAGTACTTC.

This clonotype was seen a few times. DNA for the CDR3: TGTGCCAGCAGTGAAACTACCACCTACGAGCAGTACTTC. Protein product: CASSETTTYEQYF. This chain connects TRBV25-1 to TRBJ2-7; D uncertain. Trimming shortened V by 2 bases and J by 2 bases, and 7 bases separated the two germline ends. This CDR3 spans 13 amino acids. The germline CDR1 and CDR2 sequences are MGHDK and SYGVNS.

The chain joins TRBV19 to TRBJ2-3; D not certain. Trimming removed 1 base from V and 1 base from J, with 12 bases in between. The CDR3 is made up of 16 amino acids. Per the germline V gene, CDR1 is LNHDA and CDR2 is SQIVND (reference sequence). In DNA form, the CDR3 reads TGTGCCAGTAGTATAGCGAAGGGCCGGGGCACAGATACGCAGTATTTT. Translation gives CASSIAKGRGTDTQYF.

This clonotype was counted between two and nine times. This sequence joins TRBV5-4 and TRBJ2-2, with 7 nucleotides matching TRBD1. The CDR3 consists of 18 residues. Germline V gene sequence: CDR1 SGHNT, CDR2 YYREEE (reference sequence). V was pared by 0 bases and J by 0 bases, with 8 bases of the junction left unmatched. This chain's CDR3 is CASSLGQGAATNTGELFF. CDR3 bases: TGTGCCAGCAGCTTGGGACAGGGAGCCGCCACGAACACCGGGGAGCTGTTTTTT.

Of note for this clonotype: A much more abundant neighbour one base away suggests this may be a read error. The genes are TRBV12-3 or TRBV12-4 and TRBJ2-5; 7 bases fit TRBD1. This CDR3 has 14 amino acids. The CDR3, as DNA: TGTGCCAACAGTTTACGACAGGGTCAAGAGACCCAGTACTTC. Protein sequence: CANSLRQGQETQYF.

The CDR3 here is CASSLSGTYTQYF. The CDR3, as DNA: TGTGCCAGCAGCTTGTCTGGGACTTATACGCAGTATTTT. The chain is built from TRBV7-8 and TRBJ2-3; tentative D call: TRBD2 (6 bases). The germline V and J ends were trimmed by 3 bases and 7 bases, with 11 bases remaining between them. The CDR3 runs 13 residues. Looked up from germline, CDR1 is SGHVS and CDR2 is FQNEAQ.

This chain joins TRBV5-6 and TRBJ2-1; 10 nucleotides align to TRBD2. CDR3 length: 16 residues. The J segment lost 8 bases and the V segment lost 0 bases, leaving 8 bases of the junction unmatched. CDR1 is SGHDT, CDR2 YYEEEE, per germline. The CDR3 protein is CASSLDAAGGPYEQFF. CDR3 nucleotides: TGTGCCAGCAGCTTGGATGCAGCGGGAGGGCCTTATGAGCAGTTCTTC.

In its sample, this clonotype was seen many times. V and J are TRBV30 and TRBJ2-1; the D is unclear. Trimming removed 3 bases from V and 2 bases from J, with 14 bases in between. The V gene's germline CDR1 is GTSNPN and CDR2 SVGIG (reference sequence). There are 15 residues in the CDR3. The CDR3 loop reads CAWRPLRMTYNEQFF. Here the CDR3 DNA reads TGTGCCTGGAGGCCTTTGAGGATGACCTACAATGAGCAGTTCTTC.

This clonotype was observed a handful of times. This chain connects TRBV7-9 to TRBJ1-1; possibly TRBD1 for D (6 bases). Germline CDR1 reads SEHNR; CDR2 reads FQNEAQ (reference sequence). V gave up 8 bases and J gave up 4 bases, with 11 bases separating them. This CDR3 spans 12 amino acids. CDR3 residues: CASGRGGTEAFF. CDR3 nucleotides: TGTGCCAGCGGTAGAGGGGGCACTGAAGCTTTCTTT.

This clonotype came up a few times. The chain links TRBV28 to TRBJ2-7; 12 positions match TRBD2. This CDR3 comprises 16 residues. Trimming at V came to 6 bases and at J to 0 bases, leaving 6 bases not matched to a gene. CDR1 and CDR2 from the germline V gene are MDHEN and SYDVKM. CDR3 region: CASSLWTSGASYEQYF. The DNA of the CDR3 is TGTGCCAGCAGCCTATGGACTAGCGGGGCCTCCTACGAGCAGTACTTC.

Comment on this clonotype: A read error is the likely source, as a far larger clone sits one nucleotide away. DNA for the CDR3: TGTGCCAGCTCACCACCGATGCTAGGCGAGACCCAGTTCTTC. Protein sequence: CASSPPMLGETQFF. The chain recombines TRBV18 with TRBJ2-1; no clear D. Germline values: CDR1 KGHSH, CDR2 LQKENI. The CDR3 runs to 14 residues. V was shortened by 0 bases and J by 13 bases, with 16 bases between the two germline ends.

Only a few counts were recorded for this clonotype. The chain is built from TRBV7-9 and TRBJ2-1; possibly TRBD1 or TRBD2 for D (5 bases each). Trimming took off 2 bases at V and 7 bases at J, with 18 bases between the two ends. This CDR3 contains 16 residues. CDR1 and CDR2 from the germline V gene are SEHNR and FQNEAQ (reference sequence). CDR3 region: CASSLIGESASNEQFF. The CDR3, as DNA: TGTGCCAGCAGCTTAATAGGGGAGTCGGCATCGAATGAGCAGTTCTTC. The whole variable domain, filled in from reference TRBV7-9 and TRBJ2-1, reads DTGVSQNPRHKITKRGQNVTFRCDPISEHNRLYWYRQTLGQGPEFLTYFQNEAQLEKSRLLSDRFSAERPKGSFSTLEIQRTEQGDSAMYLCASSLIGESASNEQFFGPGTRLTVL.